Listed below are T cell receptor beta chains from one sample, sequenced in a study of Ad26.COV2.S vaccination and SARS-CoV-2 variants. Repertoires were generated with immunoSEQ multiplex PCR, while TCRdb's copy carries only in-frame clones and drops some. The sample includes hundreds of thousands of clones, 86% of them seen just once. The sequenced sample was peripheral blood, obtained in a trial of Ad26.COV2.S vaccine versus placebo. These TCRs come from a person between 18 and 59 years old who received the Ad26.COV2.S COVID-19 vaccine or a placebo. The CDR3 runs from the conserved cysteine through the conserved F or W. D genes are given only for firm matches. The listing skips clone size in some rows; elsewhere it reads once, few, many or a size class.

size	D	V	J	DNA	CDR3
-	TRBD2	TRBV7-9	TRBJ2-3	TGTGCCAGCAGCCCACCTAGCGGGCTACTCACAGATACGCAGTATTTT	CASSPPSGLLTDTQYF
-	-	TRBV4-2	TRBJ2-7	TGTGCCAGCAGCCAGGATGCAGAACTGAACAGGGAGTATTATTACGAGCAGTACTTC	CASSQDAELNREYYYEQYF
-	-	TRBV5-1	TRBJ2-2	TGCGCCAGCAGCTTACAGAGCACCGGGGAGCTGTTTTTT	CASSLQSTGELFF
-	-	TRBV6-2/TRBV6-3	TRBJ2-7	TGTGCCAGCAGTTACGTTTTGGGCAAAAGGTACGAGCAGTACTTC	CASSYVLGKRYEQYF
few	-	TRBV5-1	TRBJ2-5	TGCGCCAGCAGCCTACCGTACCAAGAGACCCAGTACTTC	CASSLPYQETQYF
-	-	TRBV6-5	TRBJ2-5	TGTGCCAGCAGTTATAGGGCTTTAGAGACCCAGTACTTC	CASSYRALETQYF
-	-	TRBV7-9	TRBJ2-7	TGTGCCAGCAGCTTAGTCCCAGCGTTGAAGGACGAGCAGTACTTC	CASSLVPALKDEQYF
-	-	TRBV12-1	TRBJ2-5	TGTGCCAGCAGCACGGACAGGGTCCAAATGAGAGAGACCCAGTACTTC	CASSTDRVQMRETQYF
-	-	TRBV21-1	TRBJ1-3	TGTGCCAGCAGCAAAGCCGCGGCGGGGATTCGCTCTGGAAACACCATATATTTT	CASSKAAAGIRSGNTIYF
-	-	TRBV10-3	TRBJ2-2	TGTGCCATCAGGGGGGAGGCCTACACCGGGGAGCTGTTTTTT	CAIRGEAYTGELFF
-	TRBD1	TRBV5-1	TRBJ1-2	TGCGCCAGCAGCTCGGGACAGGGAGTCGGCTACACCTTC	CASSSGQGVGYTF
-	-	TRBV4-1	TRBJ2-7	TGCGCCAGCAGCCAAGAACACGGGACACCCTCCTACGAGCAGTACTTC	CASSQEHGTPSYEQYF
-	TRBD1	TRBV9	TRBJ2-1	TGTGCCAGCAGCGTAGGGACAGGGGACTTCTTGAATGAGCAGTTCTTC	CASSVGTGDFLNEQFF
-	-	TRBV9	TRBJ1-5	TGTGCCAGCAGCCCTTCCCCTCAAAATCAGCCCCAGCATTTT	CASSPSPQNQPQHF
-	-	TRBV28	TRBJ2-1	TGTGCCAGCAGTGATCGACAGGACCGGCACAATGAGCAGTTCTTC	CASSDRQDRHNEQFF
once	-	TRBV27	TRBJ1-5	TGTGCCAGCAGCATAAGGGGCAGCAATCAGCCCCAGCATTTT	CASSIRGSNQPQHF
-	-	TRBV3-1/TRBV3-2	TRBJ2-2	TGTGCCAGCAGCCAAGATGGGAGGACACTTCCCGGGGAGCTGTTTTTT	CASSQDGRTLPGELFF
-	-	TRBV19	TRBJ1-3	TGTGCCAGTAGTAAGGCAGCTCTTAGGGTCTCTGGAAACACCATATATTTT	CASSKAALRVSGNTIYF
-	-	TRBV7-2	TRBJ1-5	TGTGCCAGCAGCTTACAGAGGGGTCAGCCCCAGCATTTT	CASSLQRGQPQHF
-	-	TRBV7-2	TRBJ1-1	TGTGCCAGCAGCCACGGCTTCTCTGCTTTCTTT	CASSHGFSAFF
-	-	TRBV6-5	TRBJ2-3	TGTGCCAGCAGCGGCCGGTGGGGGGCAGATACGCAGTATTTT	CASSGRWGADTQYF
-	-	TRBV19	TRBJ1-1	TGTGCCAGTAGTATGGGAAATCTGAACACTGAAGCTTTCTTT	CASSMGNLNTEAFF
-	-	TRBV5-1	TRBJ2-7	TGCGCCAGCAGCTCCGGGACGGTGAGATACGAGCAGTACTTC	CASSSGTVRYEQYF
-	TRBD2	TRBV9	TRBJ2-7	TGTGCCAGCAGCCCGGGACTAGCGAGGGACGAGCAGTACTTC	CASSPGLARDEQYF
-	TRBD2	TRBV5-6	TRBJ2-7	TGTGCCAGCAGCCCCGACTGGGGAGGGGACGAGCAGTACTTC	CASSPDWGGDEQYF
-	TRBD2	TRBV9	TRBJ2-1	TGTGCCAGCAGCGCATTCCCTAGCGGGGGATCCTACAATGAGCAGTTCTTC	CASSAFPSGGSYNEQFF
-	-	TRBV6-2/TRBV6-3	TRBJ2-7	TGTGCCAGCACCCCAGGCCCCCTCTCCTACGAGCAGTACTTC	CASTPGPLSYEQYF
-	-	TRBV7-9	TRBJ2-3	TGTGCCAGCAGCCCGAGGGGCCCAGATACGCAGTATTTT	CASSPRGPDTQYF
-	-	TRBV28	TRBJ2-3	TGTGCCAGCACCATACAGGCTAGCGGCACAGATACGCAGTATTTT	CASTIQASGTDTQYF
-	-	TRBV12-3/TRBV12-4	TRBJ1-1	TGTGCCAGCAGTTTAGGGGGCGGGACTGAAGCTTTCTTT	CASSLGGGTEAFF
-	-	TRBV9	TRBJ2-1	TGTGCCAGCAGCGTAGGGGACCTCCGGCCCTACAATGAGCAGTTCTTC	CASSVGDLRPYNEQFF
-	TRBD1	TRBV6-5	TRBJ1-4	TGTGCCAGCAGTACACAGGGGGGTTGGGAAAAACTGTTTTTT	CASSTQGGWEKLFF
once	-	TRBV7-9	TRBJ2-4	TGTGCCAGCAGCCTAGGGGCGGGCAACCTAGCCAAAAACATTCAGTACTTC	CASSLGAGNLAKNIQYF
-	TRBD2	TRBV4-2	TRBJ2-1	TGTGCCAGCAGTCAAGGGGAGCGGGGGGTGTACAATGAGCAGTTCTTC	CASSQGERGVYNEQFF
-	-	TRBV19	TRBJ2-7	TGTGCCAAACCTTGTGTGGGCGCCCCCTACGAGCAGTACTTC	CAKPCVGAPYEQYF
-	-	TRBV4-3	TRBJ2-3	TGCGCCAGCAGCCAAGATTCGTTCACAGATACGCAGTATTTT	CASSQDSFTDTQYF
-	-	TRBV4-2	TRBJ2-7	TGTGCCAGCAGCCATTGGGACACCTACGAGCAGTACTTC	CASSHWDTYEQYF
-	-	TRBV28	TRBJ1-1	TGTGCCAGCAGTCCGACAGCTACTTACACTGAAGCTTTCTTT	CASSPTATYTEAFF
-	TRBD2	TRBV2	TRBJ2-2	TGTGCCAGCAGTGTTGGGGGCGGATGGCTAGCGGGTTCCGCCGGGGAGCTGTTTTTT	CASSVGGGWLAGSAGELFF
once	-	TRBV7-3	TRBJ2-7	TGTGCCAGCAGCTTAACGGGGGGTTCCTCTCCCTACGAGCAGTACTTC	CASSLTGGSSPYEQYF